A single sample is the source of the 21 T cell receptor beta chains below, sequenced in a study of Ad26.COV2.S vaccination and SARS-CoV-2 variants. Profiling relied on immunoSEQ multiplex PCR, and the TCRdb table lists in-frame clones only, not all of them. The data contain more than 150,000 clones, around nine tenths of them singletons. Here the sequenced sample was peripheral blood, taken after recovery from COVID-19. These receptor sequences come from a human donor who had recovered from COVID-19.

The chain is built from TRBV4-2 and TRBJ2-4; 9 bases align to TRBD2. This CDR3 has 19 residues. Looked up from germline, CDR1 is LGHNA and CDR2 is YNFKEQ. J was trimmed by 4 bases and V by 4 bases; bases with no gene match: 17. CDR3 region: CASSPERGGGANTKNIQYF. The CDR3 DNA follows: TGTGCCAGCAGCCCGGAAAGGGGCGGGGGGGCGAATACTAAAAACATTCAGTACTTC.

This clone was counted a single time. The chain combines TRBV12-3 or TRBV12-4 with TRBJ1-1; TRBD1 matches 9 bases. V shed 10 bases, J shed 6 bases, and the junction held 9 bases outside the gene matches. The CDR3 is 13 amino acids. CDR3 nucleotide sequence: TGTGCCACCCAACAGGGGGCAGTACCTGAAGCTTTCTTT. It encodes CATQQGAVPEAFF.

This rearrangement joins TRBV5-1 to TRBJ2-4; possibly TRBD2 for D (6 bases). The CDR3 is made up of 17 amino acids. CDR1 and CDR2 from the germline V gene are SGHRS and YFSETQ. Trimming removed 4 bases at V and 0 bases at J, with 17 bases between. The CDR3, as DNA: TGCGCCAGCAGCCCAATCGGCGGGGCCCGAGCCAAAAACATTCAGTACTTC. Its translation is CASSPIGGARAKNIQYF. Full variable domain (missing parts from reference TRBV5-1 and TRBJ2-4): KAGVTQTPRYLIKTRGQQVTLSCSPISGHRSVSWYQQTPGQGLQFLFEYFSETQRNKGNFPGRFSGRQFSNSRSEMNVSTLELGDSALYLCASSPIGGARAKNIQYFGAGTRLSVL.

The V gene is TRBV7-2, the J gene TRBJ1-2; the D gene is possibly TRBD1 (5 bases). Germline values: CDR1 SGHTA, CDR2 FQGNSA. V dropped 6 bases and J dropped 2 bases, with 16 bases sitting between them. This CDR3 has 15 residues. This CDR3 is CASRWFLGTNYGYTF. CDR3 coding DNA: TGTGCCAGCAGATGGTTTCTTGGGACCAACTATGGCTACACCTTC.

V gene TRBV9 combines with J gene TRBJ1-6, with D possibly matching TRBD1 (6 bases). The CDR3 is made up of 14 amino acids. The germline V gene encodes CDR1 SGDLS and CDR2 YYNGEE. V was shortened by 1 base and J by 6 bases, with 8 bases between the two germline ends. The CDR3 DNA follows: TGTGCCAGCAGCGTAACAGGGACTAATTCACCCCTCCACTTT. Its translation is CASSVTGTNSPLHF.

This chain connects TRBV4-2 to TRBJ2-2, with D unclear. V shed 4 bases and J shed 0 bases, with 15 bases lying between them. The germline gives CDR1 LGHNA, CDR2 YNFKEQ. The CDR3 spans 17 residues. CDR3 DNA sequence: TGTGCCAGCAGCCCCTCGGGTCTCCCGGCGAACACCGGGGAGCTGTTTTTT. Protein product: CASSPSGLPANTGELFF.

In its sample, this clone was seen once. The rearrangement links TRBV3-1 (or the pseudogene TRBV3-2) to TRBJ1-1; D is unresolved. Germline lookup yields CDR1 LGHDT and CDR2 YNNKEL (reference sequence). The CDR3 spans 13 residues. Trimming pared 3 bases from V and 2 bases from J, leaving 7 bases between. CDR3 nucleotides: TGTGCCAGCAGCCAGGAGTTAAACACTGAAGCTTTCTTT. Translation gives CASSQELNTEAFF.

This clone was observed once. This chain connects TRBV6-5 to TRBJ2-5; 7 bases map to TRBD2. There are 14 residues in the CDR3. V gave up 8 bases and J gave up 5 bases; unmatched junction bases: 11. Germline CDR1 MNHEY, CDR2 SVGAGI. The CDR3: CASAPSGGGETQYF. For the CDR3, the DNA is TGTGCCAGCGCCCCCTCGGGGGGAGGGGAGACCCAGTACTTC.

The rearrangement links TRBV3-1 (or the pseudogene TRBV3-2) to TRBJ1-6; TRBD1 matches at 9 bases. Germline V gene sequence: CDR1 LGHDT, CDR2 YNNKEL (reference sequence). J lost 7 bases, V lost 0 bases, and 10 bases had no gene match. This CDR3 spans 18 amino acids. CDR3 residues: CASSQDKGTGSLNSPLHF. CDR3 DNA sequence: TGTGCCAGCAGCCAAGATAAGGGGACAGGGTCTTTAAATTCACCCCTCCACTTT.

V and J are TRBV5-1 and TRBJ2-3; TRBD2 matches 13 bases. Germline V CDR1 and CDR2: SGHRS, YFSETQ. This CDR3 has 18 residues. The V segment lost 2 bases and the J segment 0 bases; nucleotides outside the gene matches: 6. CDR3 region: CASSFLGLAGTSTDTQYF. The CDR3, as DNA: TGCGCCAGCAGCTTCTTGGGACTAGCGGGAACTAGCACAGATACGCAGTATTTT.

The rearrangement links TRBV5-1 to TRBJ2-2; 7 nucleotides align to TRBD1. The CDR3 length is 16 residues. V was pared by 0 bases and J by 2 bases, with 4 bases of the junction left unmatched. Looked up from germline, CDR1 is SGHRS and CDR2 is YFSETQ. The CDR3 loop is CASSLDRGVNTGELFF. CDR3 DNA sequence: TGCGCCAGCAGCTTGGACAGGGGCGTTAACACCGGGGAGCTGTTTTTT.

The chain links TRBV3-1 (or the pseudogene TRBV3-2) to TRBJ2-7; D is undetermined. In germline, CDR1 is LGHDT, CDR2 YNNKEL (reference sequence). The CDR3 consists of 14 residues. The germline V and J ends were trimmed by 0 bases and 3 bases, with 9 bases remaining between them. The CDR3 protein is CASSQDISSYEQYF. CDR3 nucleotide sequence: TGTGCCAGCAGCCAAGATATTAGCAGCTACGAGCAGTACTTC.

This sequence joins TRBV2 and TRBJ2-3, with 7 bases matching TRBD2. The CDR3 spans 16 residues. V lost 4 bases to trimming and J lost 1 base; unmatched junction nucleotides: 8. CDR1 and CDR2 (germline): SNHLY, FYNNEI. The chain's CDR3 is CASSASTSRRTDTQYF. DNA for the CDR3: TGTGCCAGCAGTGCCTCGACTAGCAGACGCACAGATACGCAGTATTTT.

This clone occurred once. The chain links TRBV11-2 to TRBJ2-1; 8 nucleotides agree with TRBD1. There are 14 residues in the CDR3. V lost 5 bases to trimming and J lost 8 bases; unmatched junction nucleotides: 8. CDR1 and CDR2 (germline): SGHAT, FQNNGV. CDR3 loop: CASSPLDRDDEQFF. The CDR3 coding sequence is TGTGCCAGCAGCCCCCTGGACAGGGACGATGAGCAGTTCTTC. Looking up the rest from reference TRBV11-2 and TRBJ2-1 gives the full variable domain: EAGVAQSPRYKIIEKRQSVAFWCNPISGHATLYWYQQILGQGPKLLIQFQNNGVVDDSQLPKDRFSAERLKGVDSTLKIQPAKLEDSAVYLCASSPLDRDDEQFFGPGTRLTVL.

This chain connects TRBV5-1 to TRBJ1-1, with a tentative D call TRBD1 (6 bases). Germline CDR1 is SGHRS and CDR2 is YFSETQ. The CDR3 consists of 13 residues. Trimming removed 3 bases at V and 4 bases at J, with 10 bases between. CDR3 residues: CASSSGRGTEAFF. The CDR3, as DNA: TGCGCCAGCAGCTCAGGCAGGGGCACTGAAGCTTTCTTT.

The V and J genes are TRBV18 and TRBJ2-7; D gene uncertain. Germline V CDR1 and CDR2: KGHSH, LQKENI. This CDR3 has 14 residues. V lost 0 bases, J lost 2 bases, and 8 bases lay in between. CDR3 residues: CASSPPLQAYEQYF. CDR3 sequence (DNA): TGTGCCAGCTCACCACCGCTCCAGGCCTACGAGCAGTACTTC.

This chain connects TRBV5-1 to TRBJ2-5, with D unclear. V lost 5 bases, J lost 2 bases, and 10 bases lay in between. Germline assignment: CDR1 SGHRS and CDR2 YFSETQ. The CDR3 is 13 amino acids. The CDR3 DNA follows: TGCGCCAGCAGGGTGGGCCCGCAAGAGACCCAGTACTTC. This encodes CASRVGPQETQYF.

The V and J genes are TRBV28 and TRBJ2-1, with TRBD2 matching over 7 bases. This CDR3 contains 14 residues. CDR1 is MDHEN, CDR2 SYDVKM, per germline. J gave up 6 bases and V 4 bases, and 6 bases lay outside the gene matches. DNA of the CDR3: TGTGCCAGCAGTTCCTTACTAGCGCCCAATGAGCAGTTCTTC. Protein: CASSSLLAPNEQFF.

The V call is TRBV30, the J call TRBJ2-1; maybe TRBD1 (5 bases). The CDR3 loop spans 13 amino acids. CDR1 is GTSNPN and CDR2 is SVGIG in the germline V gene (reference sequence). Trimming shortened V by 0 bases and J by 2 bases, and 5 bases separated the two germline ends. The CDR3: CAWSVGAYNEQFF. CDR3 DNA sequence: TGTGCCTGGAGTGTAGGGGCCTACAATGAGCAGTTCTTC.

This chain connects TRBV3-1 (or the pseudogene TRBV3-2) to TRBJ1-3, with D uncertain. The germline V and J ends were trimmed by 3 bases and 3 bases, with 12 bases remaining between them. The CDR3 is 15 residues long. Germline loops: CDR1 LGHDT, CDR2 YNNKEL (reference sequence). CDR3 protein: CASSHSTLLGNTIYF. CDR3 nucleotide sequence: TGTGCCAGCAGCCATTCCACCCTACTTGGAAACACCATATATTTT.

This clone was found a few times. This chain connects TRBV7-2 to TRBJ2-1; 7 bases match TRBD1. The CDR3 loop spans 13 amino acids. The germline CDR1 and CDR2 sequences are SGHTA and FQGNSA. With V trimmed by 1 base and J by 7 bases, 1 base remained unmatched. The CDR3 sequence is CASSLDRGNEQFF. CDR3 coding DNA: TGTGCCAGCAGCTTAGACAGGGGAAATGAGCAGTTCTTC.